The rows below give T cell receptor beta chains drawn from one sample of a study of OX40 agonist ivuxolimab in advanced cancers. Only in-frame clones appear in the TCRdb table, and some are missing; sequencing was by immunoSEQ multiplex PCR. The data contain around 49,000 clones, more than 80% of them seen just once; the ten biggest clones take up around 16%. The sequences come from CD4+ or CD8+ T cells sorted from blood, collected in a trial of the OX40 agonist ivuxolimab. The receptors here all came from an adult with an advanced solid tumor such as melanoma, head and neck, liver or kidney cancer. CDR3s include the opening cysteine and the closing phenylalanine or tryptophan. Each record gives: D gene, V gene, clone size, J gene, CDR3 DNA, CDR3 protein. The D gene is left open where the match is weak. Size tells how often a clone was seen (once, few, many) or the class of an expanded clone, and some rows leave it out.

TRBD2	TRBV7-3	NA	TRBJ2-5	TGTGCCAGCAGCTTGGGTTGGACTAGCGGGGGGCCGGAGACCCAGTACTTC	CASSLGWTSGGPETQYF
TRBD2	TRBV2	NA	TRBJ2-6	TGTGCCAGCGGACGTGGAGCGGGAGACTCTGGGGCCAACGTCCTGACTTTC	CASGRGAGDSGANVLTF
NA	TRBV9	NA	TRBJ1-1	TGTGCCAGCAGCGTAGGGGGCGTTGGCACTGAAGCTTTCTTT	CASSVGGVGTEAFF
NA	TRBV19	NA	TRBJ1-1	TGTGCCAGTAGTAGGACGAACACTGAAGCTTTCTTT	CASSRTNTEAFF
TRBD2	TRBV7-9	NA	TRBJ2-3	TGTGCCAGCAGCTTAGTACTAGCGTCAGAAACAGATACGCAGTATTTT	CASSLVLASETDTQYF
NA	TRBV14	NA	TRBJ2-4	TGTGCCAGCAGCCAAGCCCACGGGCTAGCCAAAAACATTCAGTACTTC	CASSQAHGLAKNIQYF
NA	TRBV10-3	NA	TRBJ2-1	TGTGCCATCAGTGAGTCGAACTACAATGAGCAGTTCTTC	CAISESNYNEQFF
NA	TRBV7-9	NA	TRBJ1-5	TGTGCCAGCAGCTTAGAGGCGGCAGGGGTGGGTCAGCCCCAGCATTTT	CASSLEAAGVGQPQHF
NA	TRBV7-9	NA	TRBJ1-2	TGTGCCAGCAGCTTAGGAGGGAACGGCTACACCTTC	CASSLGGNGYTF
NA	TRBV7-9	NA	TRBJ1-2	TGTGCCAGCAGCTTGGGGAGTGGCTACACCTTC	CASSLGSGYTF
NA	TRBV7-9	NA	TRBJ2-7	TGTGCCTCCGAGGGGGGCCCGGTGGTCTACGAGCAGTACTTC	CASEGGPVVYEQYF
TRBD1	TRBV28	few	TRBJ1-1	TGTGCCAGCAGTGTACCGGGACAGGGCCCTGAAGCTTTCTTT	CASSVPGQGPEAFF
TRBD2	TRBV9	NA	TRBJ2-3	TGTGCCAGCAGCGTCGGACTAGCGGGGCTTGATACGCAGTATTTT	CASSVGLAGLDTQYF
TRBD1	TRBV9	NA	TRBJ1-2	TGTGCCAGCAGCGTAGGGACAGGGGACGCTGGATCCGCCTCTTCCTTCTACTATGGCTACACCTTC	CASSVGTGDAGSASSFYYGYTF
TRBD2	TRBV4-3	NA	TRBJ2-1	TGCGCCAGCAGCCATCTAGCGGGGGAGTACAATGAGCAGTTCTTC	CASSHLAGEYNEQFF
TRBD2	TRBV7-9	NA	TRBJ2-7	TGTGCCAGCAGCTTAGAAGCGGGAAGGTCCTACGAGCAGTACTTC	CASSLEAGRSYEQYF
TRBD1	TRBV6-1	few	TRBJ1-2	TGTGCCAGCAGTTCCGGGACAGGAATCAACTATGGCTACACCTTC	CASSSGTGINYGYTF
TRBD2	TRBV11-2	NA	TRBJ2-7	TGTGCCAGCAGCTTCAGGCTAGCGGGCAGCTCCTACGAGCAGTACTTC	CASSFRLAGSSYEQYF
NA	TRBV5-4	NA	TRBJ1-1	TGTGCCAGCAGCTCCGATATTACGGCTGAAGCTTTCTTT	CASSSDITAEAFF
TRBD2	TRBV7-6	NA	TRBJ2-7	TGTGCCAGCAGCCCCGGACTAGCGGGAGTCGAGCAGTACTTC	CASSPGLAGVEQYF
TRBD2	TRBV27	NA	TRBJ2-7	TGTGCCAGCAGTTATGCCGGGACTAGCGGCGAGCAGTACTTC	CASSYAGTSGEQYF
NA	TRBV4-1	NA	TRBJ2-7	TGCGCCAGCAGCCAAGGTCGAGGCGGGCCCTACGAGCAGTACTTC	CASSQGRGGPYEQYF
NA	TRBV2	NA	TRBJ2-7	TGTGCCAGCAGTGACGGCAGCACCTACGAGCAGTACTTC	CASSDGSTYEQYF
TRBD2	TRBV15	NA	TRBJ2-3	TGTGCCACCAGCAGTACTAGCGGCACAGATACGCAGTATTTT	CATSSTSGTDTQYF
NA	TRBV7-9	NA	TRBJ1-2	TGTGCCAGCAGCTTAAACCCGCACTATGGCTACACCTTC	CASSLNPHYGYTF
NA	TRBV4-2	NA	TRBJ1-2	TGTGCCAGCAGCCAAGGACAGTCAGGGGCCGGTGGTGGCTACACCTTC	CASSQGQSGAGGGYTF
TRBD1	TRBV6-1	NA	TRBJ1-1	TGTGCCAGCCTCGACAGGGCGTTAGCGGAAGCTTTCTTT	CASLDRALAEAFF
TRBD2	TRBV11-2	NA	TRBJ2-3	TGTGCCAGCAGCTTAGACGGGACTAGATACACAGATACGCAGTATTTT	CASSLDGTRYTDTQYF
NA	TRBV10-1	NA	TRBJ2-7	TGCGCCAGCGCCCGCCCGGGGGTCGAGCAGTACTTC	CASARPGVEQYF
NA	TRBV10-2	NA	TRBJ1-5	TGCGCCAGCACCGCCGGGAATCAGCCCCAGCATTTT	CASTAGNQPQHF
NA	TRBV7-9	few	TRBJ1-3	TGTGCCAGCAGCTTGGGTACAGGGAGGGGAAACACCATATATTTT	CASSLGTGRGNTIYF
TRBD2	TRBV5-1	NA	TRBJ2-1	TGCGCCAGCAGCCTCATGTTCACTAGCGGGACTGTCGGGTCCTACAATGAGCAGTTCTTC	CASSLMFTSGTVGSYNEQFF
NA	TRBV28	NA	TRBJ1-1	TGTGCCAGCAGTTTAGCAGGGGAGTTCGGAACTGAAGCTTTCTTT	CASSLAGEFGTEAFF
TRBD2	TRBV11-2	NA	TRBJ2-3	TGTGCCAGCAGCTTCGGACTAGCGGGTCCCACAGATACGCAGTATTTT	CASSFGLAGPTDTQYF
NA	TRBV19	NA	TRBJ1-5	TGTGCCAGTACCTATACAGGGTATCAGCCCCAGCATTTT	CASTYTGYQPQHF
NA	TRBV28	NA	TRBJ2-7	TGTGCCAGCAGTTCATTCTACGAGCAGTACTTC	CASSSFYEQYF
TRBD1	TRBV6-1	NA	TRBJ1-5	TGTGCCAGCAGTGAATCGGGACAGCGAGGGCGGCCCCAGCATTTT	CASSESGQRGRPQHF
TRBD1	TRBV6-6	NA	TRBJ2-7	TGTGCCAGCAGTTACCTAGGGACAGGCGTTAAGTACGAGCAGTACTTC	CASSYLGTGVKYEQYF
NA	TRBV6-5	NA	TRBJ1-1	TGTGCCAGCAGTTACTCCCCCAGGGTTGAAGCTTTCTTT	CASSYSPRVEAFF
NA	TRBV27	NA	TRBJ2-3	TGTGCCAGCAGTTTATCGGCCGGGGGCGCAGATACGCAGTATTTT	CASSLSAGGADTQYF
NA	TRBV5-4	NA	TRBJ1-3	TGTGCCAGCAGCTTTTTCGGCGGAAACACCATATATTTT	CASSFFGGNTIYF
TRBD2	TRBV13	once	TRBJ2-7	TGTGCCAGCAGCTTCGCCGGAGCGGGAGGGCTCTACGAGCAGTACTTC	CASSFAGAGGLYEQYF
NA	TRBV5-4	NA	TRBJ1-2	TGTGCCAGCAGCTTGGCAGAAGAATATGGCTACACCTTC	CASSLAEEYGYTF
TRBD2	TRBV30	once	TRBJ2-5	TGTGCCTGGAGTGAACTAGCGGGGGGGCGGGAGTACTTC	CAWSELAGGREYF
NA	TRBV28	NA	TRBJ2-1	TGTGCCAGCAGTGGGACGGTGGGTGAGCAGTTCTTC	CASSGTVGEQFF
NA	TRBV10-1	few	TRBJ1-6	TGCGCCAGCACCCCAGAGACCCTCCACTTT	CASTPETLHF
NA	TRBV6-5	NA	TRBJ1-1	TGTGCCAGCAGTTATGGTGACACTGAAGCTTTCTTT	CASSYGDTEAFF
NA	TRBV28	NA	TRBJ1-3	TGTGCCAGCAGTTTGGGATACACCATATATTTT	CASSLGYTIYF
TRBD2	TRBV14	NA	TRBJ2-7	TGTGCCAGCAGCCATTCGTATAGCGGGTTCGCCTACGAGCAGTACTTC	CASSHSYSGFAYEQYF
NA	TRBV5-6	NA	TRBJ1-5	TGTGCCAGCAGCTTGGGGCTTAGCAATCAGCCCCAGCATTTT	CASSLGLSNQPQHF
NA	TRBV21-1	once	TRBJ1-5	TGTGCCAGCAGCAATGGTCTAACACAGGGTGTTTGTCAGCCCCAGCATTTT	CASSNGLTQGVCQPQHF
NA	TRBV9	NA	TRBJ1-1	TGTGCCAGCAGCGTAGGGCCCGGGGATTTTACTGAAGCTTTCTTT	CASSVGPGDFTEAFF
NA	TRBV6-5	NA	TRBJ1-6	TGTGCCAGCAGTTCCTCTGAGGGGTATTCACCCCTCCACTTT	CASSSSEGYSPLHF
NA	TRBV13	NA	TRBJ2-1	TGTGCCAGCAGCCCCGAGGTAGCATACAATGAGCAGTTCTTC	CASSPEVAYNEQFF
TRBD1	TRBV2	few	TRBJ2-7	TGTGCCAGCAGACCAGGGGGCAACGAGCAGTACTTC	CASRPGGNEQYF
NA	TRBV19	NA	TRBJ2-7	TGTGCCAGTAGTATAGCTGAGGGATCCTACGAGCAGTACTTC	CASSIAEGSYEQYF
NA	TRBV27	NA	TRBJ2-3	TGTGCCAGCAGTTTATTCTTCAGCGCAGATACGCAGTATTTT	CASSLFFSADTQYF
TRBD2	TRBV7-8	NA	TRBJ2-5	TGTGCCAGCAGCGCAGGACTAGCGGGGGTGGAGACCCAGTACTTC	CASSAGLAGVETQYF